This T cell receptor beta chain was retrieved from a study of shared clonotypes between healthy human individuals. Study outcomes and limitations: Rarefaction analysis demonstrated incomplete sorted-subset sequencing notwithstanding large depth.

In the case of this clone: Antigen unknown.

Profiled with immunoSEQ multiplex PCR; TCRdb holds only in-frame clones, not every one. The profile shows about a million clones, about 80% of them singletons. Each donor was a Caucasian adult residing in Nashville, Tennessee. There are 16 residues in the CDR3. Trimming stripped 1 base from V and 11 bases from J, with 23 bases between. CDR1 is SGHAT, CDR2 FQNNGV, per germline. Sequenced: memory CD4+ T cells sorted from blood. Regarding subset: CD45RA-negative fraction. The source of this sequence is a man younger than 30 in good health. The V and J genes are TRBV11-2 and TRBJ1-2, with D possibly matching TRBD1 (5 bases). The CDR3 loop reads CASSLAGPRGGRPYTF. DNA for the CDR3: TGTGCCAGCAGCTTAGCGGGACCCCGGGGAGGGCGCCCGTACACCTTC.